These 5 T cell receptor beta chains came from one sample sequenced in a study of PD-1 blockade in classical Hodgkin lymphoma. Data came from immunoSEQ multiplex PCR; TCRdb stores just in-frame clones and leaves some out. The sample lists 5,000 to 8,000 clones, roughly 84% seen once, with 40% to 55% in the top ten. Every patient had relapsed following autologous stem cell transplantation, and cohorts differed in brentuximab vedotin exposure. Sequences were derived from peripheral blood mononuclear cells (PBMCs), sampled before the second cycle of nivolumab. The receptor set was obtained from a human donor with classical Hodgkin lymphoma.

The V call is TRBV5-1, the J call TRBJ1-3, with D perhaps TRBD1 (5 bases). The CDR3 sequence is 14 residues long. From germline, CDR1 is SGHRS and CDR2 YFSETQ. V was shortened by 0 bases and J by 5 bases, with 9 bases between the two germline ends. CDR3 nucleotides: TGCGCCAGCAGCTTGGGGGGGACTCGAAACACCATATATTTT. This translates into CASSLGGTRNTIYF.

The V and J genes are TRBV4-1 and TRBJ1-5; D perhaps matches TRBD1 (6 bases). The CDR3 totals 16 residues. Per germline, CDR1 MGHRA and CDR2 YSYEKL. V dropped 1 base and J dropped 4 bases, with 14 bases sitting between them. Here the CDR3 reads CASSQGRGAGNQPQHF. The CDR3 DNA reads as TGCGCCAGCAGCCAAGGTAGGGGGGCAGGGAATCAGCCCCAGCATTTT.

This sequence joins TRBV7-2 and TRBJ1-2; 12 bases are a match to TRBD1. Germline CDR1 and CDR2: SGHTA and FQGNSA. The junction had 5 bases not matched to a gene; V was cut back by 4 bases and J by 2 bases. The CDR3 sequence is 16 residues long. CDR3 loop: CASSSSGTGGNYGYTF. The CDR3 DNA reads TGTGCCAGCAGCTCCTCCGGGACAGGGGGCAACTATGGCTACACCTTC.

This clone was observed once. This chain connects TRBV18 to TRBJ2-2; D tentatively reads TRBD1 or TRBD2 (6 bases each). V lost 3 bases, J lost 5 bases, and 16 bases lay in between. CDR3 length: 16 residues. Germline lookup yields CDR1 KGHSH and CDR2 LQKENI. The chain's CDR3 is CASSPSIRGRTGELFF. CDR3 in DNA: TGTGCCAGCTCACCCTCTATTCGGGGGCGGACCGGGGAGCTGTTTTTT. Supplemented by reference TRBV18 and TRBJ2-2, the full variable domain reads NAGVMQNPRHLVRRRGQEARLRCSPMKGHSHVYWYRQLPEEGLKFMVYLQKENIIDESGMPKERFSAEFPKEGPSILRIQQVVRGDSAAYFCASSPSIRGRTGELFFGEGSRLTVL.

The rearrangement uses TRBV10-3 and TRBJ1-1; D uncertain. CDR1 ENHRY and CDR2 SYGVKD come from the germline V gene. Trimming cost V 7 bases and J 8 bases, with 11 bases left between them. The CDR3 has 11 residues. CDR3 sequence reads: CAITSGGEAFF. The DNA for the CDR3 is TGTGCCATCACGTCTGGCGGAGAAGCTTTCTTT.